Listed below are T cell receptor beta chains from one sample, sequenced in a study of cytomegalovirus exposure and HLA in healthy donors. This table comes from immunoSEQ multiplex PCR, and its TCRdb copy is limited to in-frame clones, with some not included. Here the sample spans 65,000 to 75,000 clones, 74% being singletons. Source material: PBMCs. The receptors were sampled from a woman aged 55 to 70 in good health and CMV-seropositive. Both conserved end residues are part of each CDR3. Fields, in order: clone size, D gene, J gene, V gene, CDR3 protein, CDR3 DNA. A D gene is named only where the DNA matches it firmly. Rows give clone size only sometimes, using once, few, many, or a class for an expanded clone.

.,TRBD1,TRBJ1-2,TRBV5-1,CASSGGQGRYGYTF,TGCGCCAGCAGCGGAGGACAGGGACGCTATGGCTACACCTTC
few,.,TRBJ2-2,TRBV5-1,CASSAHTNTGELFF,TGCGCCAGCAGCGCCCACACAAACACCGGGGAGCTGTTTTTT
.,.,TRBJ2-2,TRBV25-1,CASSEWGGRKSELFF,TGTGCCAGCAGTGAATGGGGAGGCCGAAAGTCGGAGCTGTTTTTT
.,TRBD1,TRBJ1-5,TRBV12-5,CASGLLGQGGSQPQHF,TGTGCTAGTGGTTTGTTGGGACAGGGGGGCAGTCAGCCCCAGCATTTT
.,TRBD1,TRBJ1-2,TRBV30,CAWSFGQANYGYTF,TGTGCCTGGAGTTTCGGACAGGCGAACTATGGCTACACCTTC
.,.,TRBJ1-1,TRBV18,CASSTAGNTEAFF,TGTGCCAGCTCAACGGCGGGGAACACTGAAGCTTTCTTT
.,TRBD1,TRBJ2-3,TRBV14,CASSPGGSADTQYF,TGTGCCAGCAGCCCAGGGGGCTCGGCAGATACGCAGTATTTT
.,.,TRBJ2-4,TRBV23-1,CASRSTSKTKNIQYF,TGCGCCAGCAGGAGTACTAGTAAAACCAAAAACATTCAGTACTTC
.,TRBD1,TRBJ2-2,TRBV30,CAWRDRGTGELFF,TGTGCCTGGAGGGACAGGGGCACCGGGGAGCTGTTTTTT
.,TRBD1,TRBJ1-1,TRBV6-5,CASSQQGYTEAFF,TGTGCCAGCAGTCAACAGGGGTACACTGAAGCTTTCTTT
.,.,TRBJ2-2,TRBV9,CASSVATLSTGELFF,TGTGCCAGCAGCGTAGCTACGCTGAGCACCGGGGAGCTGTTTTTT
.,.,TRBJ2-1,TRBV4-1,CASSQERTGGEQFF,TGCGCCAGCAGCCAAGAGAGGACAGGAGGGGAGCAGTTCTTC
few,.,TRBJ1-1,TRBV10-3,CAISDAAGLRTEAFF,TGTGCCATCAGTGATGCCGCGGGGCTAAGGACTGAAGCTTTCTTT
.,.,TRBJ1-2,TRBV5-1,CASSLELNYGYTF,TGCGCCAGCAGCTTGGAACTTAACTATGGCTACACCTTC
.,.,TRBJ1-1,TRBV5-5,CASSSLSNTEAFF,TGTGCCAGCAGCTCCTTGTCCAACACTGAAGCTTTCTTT
.,.,TRBJ2-7,TRBV13,CASSFWDRGSYEQYF,TGTGCCAGCAGCTTCTGGGATAGGGGATCCTACGAGCAGTACTTC
.,.,TRBJ1-2,TRBV10-3,CAISESVTSFNYGYTF,TGTGCCATCAGTGAGTCGGTGACAAGTTTCAACTATGGCTACACCTTC
.,TRBD1,TRBJ1-3,TRBV6-1,CASSAQGGAAGNTIYF,TGTGCCAGCAGTGCCCAGGGGGGAGCGGCTGGAAACACCATATATTTT
once,.,TRBJ2-2,TRBV10-1,CASSEQGKTGELFF,TGCGCCAGCAGTGAACAGGGAAAGACCGGGGAGCTGTTTTTT
.,TRBD2,TRBJ2-2,TRBV27,CASRQLALRWSGELFF,TGTGCCAGCAGACAACTAGCGCTAAGATGGTCCGGGGAGCTGTTTTTT
.,TRBD1,TRBJ1-5,TRBV6-6,CASILDRVSNQPQHF,TGTGCCAGCATACTAGACAGGGTTAGCAATCAGCCCCAGCATTTT
.,.,TRBJ2-7,TRBV7-7,CASSLAQAGEQYF,TGTGCTAGCAGCTTAGCCCAGGCAGGGGAGCAGTACTTC
.,.,TRBJ1-1,TRBV5-1,CASSLTVSGRTEAFF,TGCGCCAGCAGCTTGACCGTTTCAGGGCGCACTGAAGCTTTCTTT
.,TRBD2,TRBJ2-3,TRBV27,CASSLLPGTSGRDTQYF,TGTGCCAGCAGTTTATTGCCGGGGACTAGCGGGAGAGATACGCAGTATTTT
.,.,TRBJ1-5,TRBV19,CASSILGQRNQPQHF,TGTGCCAGTAGTATCCTAGGACAACGCAATCAGCCCCAGCATTTT
many,.,TRBJ2-3,TRBV13,CASSLSGITDTQYF,TGTGCCAGCAGCTTATCGGGGATCACAGATACGCAGTATTTT
.,.,TRBJ1-1,TRBV6-5,CASSYNRVGTEAFF,TGTGCCAGCAGTTACAACAGGGTAGGCACTGAAGCTTTCTTT
many,TRBD1,TRBJ1-1,TRBV5-1,CASSLGQGSRDTEAFF,TGCGCCAGCAGCCTCGGACAGGGAAGTCGGGACACTGAAGCTTTCTTT
.,TRBD1,TRBJ1-5,TRBV27,CASSPRTGGNQPQHF,TGTGCCAGCAGTCCTAGGACAGGAGGCAATCAGCCCCAGCATTTT
.,.,TRBJ2-7,TRBV6-5,CASSYSGRQSYEQYF,TGTGCCAGCAGTTACTCAGGGCGACAGTCCTACGAGCAGTACTTC
few,.,TRBJ1-4,TRBV25-1,CASSELWAGAEKLFF,TGTGCCAGCAGTGAACTCTGGGCAGGGGCTGAAAAACTGTTTTTT
.,TRBD2,TRBJ2-1,TRBV6-6,CASTEGGGGGLHEQFF,TGTGCCAGCACTGAGGGGGGCGGGGGGGGATTACATGAGCAGTTCTTC
.,.,TRBJ2-2,TRBV19,CASSHRSGELFF,TGTGCCAGTAGTCACAGATCCGGGGAGCTGTTTTTT
.,.,TRBJ1-2,TRBV27,CASSNGGYGYTF,TGTGCCAGCAGCAACGGGGGATATGGCTACACCTTC
.,TRBD1,TRBJ1-2,TRBV25-1,CASSEQGARGYTF,TGTGCCAGCAGTGAGCAGGGGGCGAGGGGCTACACCTTC
.,.,TRBJ1-2,TRBV4-2,CASSQDLVTSYGYTF,TGTGCCAGCAGCCAAGATCTTGTAACCAGCTATGGCTACACCTTC
.,TRBD2,TRBJ2-5,TRBV5-8,CASSSRVQRGETQYF,TGTGCCAGCAGCTCGCGTGTGCAGCGGGGAGAGACCCAGTACTTC
.,TRBD2,TRBJ2-7,TRBV29-1,CSAIAGRLEQYF,TGCAGCGCAATAGCGGGCCGCTTAGAGCAGTACTTC
.,TRBD1,TRBJ1-1,TRBV5-6,CASSPSGGIPEAFF,TGTGCCAGCAGCCCATCAGGGGGCATACCTGAAGCTTTCTTT
.,.,TRBJ1-4,TRBV19,CASNSNEKLFF,TGTGCCAGTAACAGTAATGAAAAACTGTTTTTT
.,TRBD1,TRBJ2-5,TRBV30,CAWSRGQVTETQYF,TGTGCCTGGAGTAGGGGGCAGGTTACAGAGACCCAGTACTTC
.,TRBD1,TRBJ2-3,TRBV5-1,CASSLADRGGPSTDTQYF,TGCGCCAGCAGCTTGGCTGACAGGGGAGGACCTAGCACAGATACGCAGTATTTT
.,TRBD1,TRBJ1-5,TRBV19,CASSTTGTGDNQPQHF,TGTGCCAGTAGTACAACCGGGACAGGGGACAATCAGCCCCAGCATTTT
.,.,TRBJ2-2,TRBV2,CASSERQGGYGELFF,TGTGCCAGCAGTGAACGGCAGGGGGGCTACGGGGAGCTGTTTTTT
.,.,TRBJ1-3,TRBV9,CASSPRQGNTIYF,TGTGCCAGCAGCCCCCGACAGGGAAACACCATATATTTT
.,TRBD1,TRBJ1-5,TRBV19,CASSVDRGQVSQPQHF,TGTGCCAGTAGTGTTGACAGGGGGCAAGTAAGTCAGCCCCAGCATTTT
.,.,TRBJ2-3,TRBV2,CASSDLYGGVRF,TGTGCCAGCAGTGATCTGTACGGCGGGGTGAGATTT
.,.,TRBJ2-4,TRBV9,CASSVGIAKNIQYF,TGTGCCAGCAGCGTAGGTATAGCCAAAAACATTCAGTACTTC
.,.,TRBJ1-6,TRBV5-8,CASSLPTLSPLHF,TGTGCCAGCAGCCTCCCGACACTCTCACCCCTCCACTTT
.,TRBD1,TRBJ1-6,TRBV5-1,CASSPGSGTDYNSPLHF,TGCGCCAGCAGCCCCGGATCCGGGACAGACTATAATTCACCCCTCCACTTT
once,TRBD1,TRBJ2-1,TRBV7-8,CASSLVGAGTGLNLFYNEQFF,TGTGCCAGCAGCTTAGTGGGGGCTGGGACAGGACTTAACCTCTTTTACAATGAGCAGTTCTTC
few,TRBD1,TRBJ2-7,TRBV5-1,CASSGTGGLDEQYF,TGCGCCAGCAGCGGGACAGGGGGCCTTGATGAGCAGTACTTC
.,.,TRBJ1-1,TRBV9,CASSVGPTANTEAFF,TGTGCCAGCAGCGTAGGTCCGACAGCGAACACTGAAGCTTTCTTT
.,.,TRBJ1-5,TRBV2,CASSESRDQPQHF,TGTGCCAGCAGTGAATCCAGGGATCAGCCCCAGCATTTT
once,TRBD1,TRBJ1-2,TRBV6-6,CASSNLQGVGYTF,TGTGCCAGCAGTAACCTCCAGGGGGTAGGCTACACCTTC
.,.,TRBJ2-1,TRBV27,CASSLFLGQSGWNEQFF,TGTGCCAGCAGTTTATTCCTCGGACAGAGTGGTTGGAATGAGCAGTTCTTC
.,.,TRBJ2-7,TRBV19,CASSPRYRGGYEQYF,TGTGCCAGTAGTCCCCGCTACAGGGGAGGTTACGAGCAGTACTTC